This T cell receptor (beta chain) derives from a study of T cells in localized non-small cell lung cancer. Details on this clone: Antigen unknown.

Assay: immunoSEQ multiplex PCR; the TCRdb copy retains only in-frame clones and omits some. The repertoire holds 90,000 to 95,000 clones, with roughly 86% as singletons. The CDR3 length is 13 residues. V lost 6 bases and J lost 3; bases outside the gene matches: 2. In germline, CDR1 is MNHNS, CDR2 SASEGT. Points from the study as a whole: Sequencing, confined to only one tumor region, leaves heterogeneity possible. Within adjacent lung there appeared a median roughly 60 of the top 100 tumor clones. Highest T cell clonality was seen in uninvolved adjacent lung, surpassing that measured in tumor.

The V gene is TRBV6-1, the J gene TRBJ2-5; 9 nucleotides match TRBD1. The sequence came from a man aged 35 to 69 with stage I squamous cell lung carcinoma. The specimen was peripheral blood, collected before any cancer treatment. The CDR3 coding sequence is TGTGCCAGCAGAGGGACAGGGAAAGAGACCCAGTACTTC. Protein: CASRGTGKETQYF.